This T cell receptor beta chain emerged from a study of control samples from healthy donors and cancer patients (dated by TCRdb to the early 2020s). Sequences SGHVS (CDR1) and FNYEAQ (CDR2) are obtained from the germline V gene. At the junction V is shortened by 5 bases and J by 3 bases, with 16 bases in between. The CDR3 runs 15 amino acids, cysteine and phenylalanine included. Just the 45-base CDR3 DNA is kept, in frame starting at base 1. Library preparation employed the immunoSEQ multiplex PCR assay. TCRdb obtained this table from immuneACCESS and retained in-frame rearrangements with V and J assigned. These tables miss some clones; where compared with another copy, unresolved V genes account for less than half of the shortfall, and the remainder is unexplained. This sample holds some 140,000 clones; roughly 91% were observed only once. In total, the top ten clones hold under 9% of the sample.

This clone was counted once. No cognate antigen has been identified for it. No per-base quality is available; no much larger clone lies one base away. Sequencing used PBMCs. The V gene is TRBV7-6 and the J gene is TRBJ1-1, and the D gene may be TRBD1, 6 bases matching. This TCR was recovered from a man in his fifties with head and neck cancer. The base sequence is TGTGCCAGCAGCGTACAGGGCGCTATGGACACTGAAGCTTTCTTT. It codes for CASSVQGAMDTEAFF.